This T cell receptor (beta chain) derives from a study of blood T cell repertoires in COVID-19. Study details: Some COVID-19 samples were acute and others convalescent; all came from the United States, Italy and Spain. PBMCs, B-cell-depleted T cells, or T cells provided the cDNA or gDNA that made up the material.

Assay used: immunoSEQ multiplex PCR; TCRdb lists only in-frame clones, some missing. The sample yields 300,000 to 400,000 clones, roughly nine tenths seen once. The CDR3 length is 15 residues. Germline V lookup: CDR1 SGHAT, CDR2 FQNNGV. V was clipped by 5 bases and J by 8 bases; unmatched bases: 9. Specimen: PBMCs or T cells enriched from blood (not recorded which). This chain uses TRBV11-2 with TRBJ1-6; 7 bases agree with TRBD1. This receptor was identified in a woman younger than 45 who had been exposed to COVID-19. The CDR3 loop reads CASSTSGTEYSPLHF. CDR3 bases: TGTGCCAGCAGCACCTCCGGGACAGAATATTCACCCCTCCACTTT.